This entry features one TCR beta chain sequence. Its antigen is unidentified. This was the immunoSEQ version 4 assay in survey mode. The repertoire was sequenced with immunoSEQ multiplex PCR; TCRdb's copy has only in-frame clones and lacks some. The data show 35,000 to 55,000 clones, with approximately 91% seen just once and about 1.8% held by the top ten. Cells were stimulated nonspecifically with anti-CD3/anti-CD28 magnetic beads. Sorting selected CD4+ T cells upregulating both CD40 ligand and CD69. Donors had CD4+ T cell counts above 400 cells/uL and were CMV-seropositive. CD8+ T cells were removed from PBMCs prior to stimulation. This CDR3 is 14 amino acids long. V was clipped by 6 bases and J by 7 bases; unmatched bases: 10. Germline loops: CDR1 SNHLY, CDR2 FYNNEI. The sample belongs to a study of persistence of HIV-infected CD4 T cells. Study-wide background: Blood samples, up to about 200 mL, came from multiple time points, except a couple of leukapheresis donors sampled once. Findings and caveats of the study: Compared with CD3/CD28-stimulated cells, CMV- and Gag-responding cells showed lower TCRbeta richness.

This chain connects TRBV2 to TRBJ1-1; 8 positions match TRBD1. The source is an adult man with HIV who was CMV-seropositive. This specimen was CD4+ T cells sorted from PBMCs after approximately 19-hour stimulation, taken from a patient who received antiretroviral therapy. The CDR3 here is CASRTRQGAVEAFF. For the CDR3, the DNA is TGTGCCAGCAGGACCAGGCAGGGGGCAGTTGAAGCTTTCTTT.